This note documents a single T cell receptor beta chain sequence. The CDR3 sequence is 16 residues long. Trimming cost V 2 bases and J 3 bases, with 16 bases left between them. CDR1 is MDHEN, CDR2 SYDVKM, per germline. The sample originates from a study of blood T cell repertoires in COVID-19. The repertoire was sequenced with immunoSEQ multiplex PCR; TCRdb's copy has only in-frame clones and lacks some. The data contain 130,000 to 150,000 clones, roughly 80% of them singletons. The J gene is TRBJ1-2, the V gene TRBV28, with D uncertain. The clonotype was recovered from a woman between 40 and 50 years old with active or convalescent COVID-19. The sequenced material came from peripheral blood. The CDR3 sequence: CASSLTQRMRDYGYTF. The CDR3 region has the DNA TGTGCCAGCAGTTTAACCCAGCGGATGCGCGACTATGGCTACACCTTC.